Shown below are 6 T cell receptor beta chains from a single sample sequenced in a study of CD8 T cells in Susac syndrome. Random hexamers were used to reverse transcribe the RNA input (about 0.5 to 1 ug). A single record per CDR3 protein comes from TCRdb applying MiXCR to the immunoSEQ multiplex PCR reads. The sample comprises about 150,000 distinct CDR3 sequences, roughly 95% of which are singletons, and 0.1% to 0.15% rests with the top ten. Input material: CD4+ T cells from PBMCs. The source of these receptors is a human donor with Susac syndrome.

The chain has TRBV29-1 and TRBJ2-5, with 11 bases that match TRBD1. V lost 7 bases and J lost 5; bases outside the gene matches: 9. The CDR3 is made up of 14 amino acids. Per germline, CDR1 SQVTM and CDR2 ANQGSEA. The CDR3 loop reads CSAGQGAIVETQYF. CDR3 nucleotides: TGCAGCGCCGGACAGGGGGCGATCGTGGAGACCCAGTACTTC.

The V and J genes are TRBV3-1 and TRBJ2-5; D is unresolved. Germline loops: CDR1 LGHDT, CDR2 YNNKEL (reference sequence). The CDR3 contains 11 residues. V was trimmed by 10 bases and J by 5 bases, leaving 11 bases between them. The CDR3 DNA reads TGTGCCACTGAACGGCGGGAGACCCAGTACTTC. Its translation: CATERRETQYF.

The chain couples TRBV30 to TRBJ2-3; 12 bases match TRBD2. The CDR3 totals 16 residues. Germline V gene sequence: CDR1 GTSNPN, CDR2 SVGIG (reference sequence). Unmatched junction bases numbered 11, after V lost 8 bases and J lost 2 bases. The DNA for the CDR3 is TGTGCCGCCTCCAAGGGACTAGCGGGTTCCACAGATACGCAGTATTTT. It is translated as CAASKGLAGSTDTQYF.

About this clonotype itself: It is likely a read error, because the conserved phenylalanine at the end of the CDR3 is missing. The chain combines TRBV30 with TRBJ1-5; TRBD1 matches at 8 bases. CDR1 and CDR2 (germline): GTSNPN, SVGIG (reference sequence). Unmatched junction bases numbered 3, after V lost 5 bases and J lost 3 bases. There are 13 residues in the CDR3. Written as DNA, the CDR3 is TGTGCCTGGGCAGGGGGCGACAATCAGCCCCAGCATGTT. Translation: CAWAGGDNQPQHV.

The V and J genes are TRBV10-3 and TRBJ2-1; D gene uncertain. The length of the CDR3 is 15 residues. Germline V gives CDR1 ENHRY, CDR2 SYGVKD. Trimming stripped 2 bases from V and 3 bases from J, with 11 bases between. In DNA, the CDR3 is TGTGCCATCAGTGAGGGAGACGTACTCTACAATGAGCAGTTCTTC. Encoded protein: CAISEGDVLYNEQFF.

The chain joins TRBV18 to TRBJ2-3, with D possibly being TRBD1 or TRBD2 (5 bases each). This CDR3 is 15 amino acids long. The germline CDR1 and CDR2 sequences are KGHSH and LQKENI. V shed 6 bases and J shed 4 bases, with 17 bases lying between them. The CDR3 DNA follows: TGTGCCAGCTCTCGGGACGGACTTAGACCAGATACGCAGTATTTT. Residues: CASSRDGLRPDTQYF.